This is a list of T cell receptor beta chains from one sample in a study of blood T cell repertoires in COVID-19. TCRdb keeps only in-frame clones here, not all; method: immunoSEQ multiplex PCR. The table lists under 130,000 clones, roughly 71% of them singletons, with around 6.3% in the top ten. The source material was peripheral blood. The receptors were gathered from an older man with acute or convalescent COVID-19. The conserved cysteine and the conserved F or W are not part of the CDR3 here. Each record gives: V gene, J gene, clone size, CDR3 protein. Some rows have no size entry. The others give once, few or many, or a class for an expanded clone.

TRBV19	TRBJ2-2	NA	ASGHRVETGELF
TRBV3-1/TRBV3-2	TRBJ1-1	NA	ASRTTQGKGSAEAF
TRBV6-5	TRBJ2-1	NA	ASSYTGSNEQF
TRBV19	TRBJ2-3	NA	ASSISRSPDTQY
TRBV10-1	TRBJ2-3	NA	ASSEARTGPDTQY
TRBV10-1	TRBJ1-2	few	ASSANRAYHPYGGYT
TRBV4-3	TRBJ2-7	few	ASSQDGDRGWYEQY
TRBV28	TRBJ1-1	NA	ASSLSQGITEAF
TRBV5-1	TRBJ2-3	NA	ASRVAEPTDTQY
TRBV28	TRBJ2-5	NA	ASSSGSFVGRQTQY